The 8 T cell receptor beta chains presented below share a single source sample, sequenced in a study of blood T cells in healthy people across ages. Sample-barcoded 5' priming and a J-beta primer mix drove a second PCR of roughly 6 to 12 cycles. TCRdb analysed the 5' RACE reads with MiXCR anew, one entry per CDR3 protein. The sample lists over 950,000 distinct CDR3 sequences; just over 50% were seen once. Sequenced material: blood. These TCRs come from a woman in her sixties or seventies in good health.

This rearrangement joins TRBV7-8 to TRBJ1-2; D may be TRBD1 (6 bases). The CDR3 contains 19 residues. The germline V and J ends were trimmed by 2 bases and 4 bases, with 26 bases remaining between them. Germline V gene lookup returns CDR1 SGHVS and CDR2 FQNEAQ. The CDR3 reads CASSLSGSTRIGGFYGYTF. CDR3 DNA sequence: TGTGCCAGCAGCTTATCAGGGTCAACTCGGATAGGGGGTTTCTATGGCTACACCTTC.

In this sample, this clonotype turned up a few times. The chain carries TRBV4-1 and TRBJ1-5; D not resolved. Germline assignment: CDR1 MGHRA and CDR2 YSYEKL. Trimming stripped 5 bases from V and 2 bases from J, with 10 bases between. The CDR3 has 14 amino acids. The CDR3 DNA sequence: TGCGCCAGCAGCGACGCAGGTCGCAATCAGCCCCAGCATTTT. Amino acid sequence: CASSDAGRNQPQHF.

Remarks on this clonotype: Sequence at one end of the junction differs from germline and may be a read error. V gene TRBV6-5 combines with J gene TRBJ2-5; D might be TRBD2 (6 bases). Germline V lookup: CDR1 MNHEY, CDR2 SVGAGI. The CDR3 is 16 residues long. CDR3 DNA: TGCGCCAGCAGTTACGAGGGGAGGTCCCGGGAAGAGACCCAGTACTTC. It encodes CASSYEGRSREETQYF.

This clonotype came up a few times. The rearrangement joins TRBV5-1 to TRBJ2-6; D tentatively reads TRBD1 or TRBD2 (5 bases each). Trimming pared 3 bases from V and 0 bases from J, leaving 7 bases between. Per germline, CDR1 SGHRS and CDR2 YFSETQ. This CDR3 contains 15 residues. The CDR3 bases are TGCGCCAGCAGCTGGGACGGCTCTGGGGCCAACGTCCTGACTTTC. Amino acids: CASSWDGSGANVLTF.

The gene calls are TRBV12-3 or TRBV12-4 and TRBJ2-2, with TRBD2 as a possible D gene (5 bases). V dropped 8 bases and J dropped 6 bases, with 10 bases sitting between them. The CDR3 is 12 residues long. The CDR3: CASLEGAGELFF. For the CDR3, the DNA is TGTGCCAGCCTCGAGGGCGCCGGGGAGCTGTTTTTT.

This clonotype was counted between two and nine times. This chain connects TRBV11-1 to TRBJ2-6; 10 bases match TRBD1. CDR1 and CDR2 from the germline V gene are SGHAT and FQDESV (reference sequence). The CDR3 contains 18 residues. J was trimmed by 1 base and V by 2 bases; bases with no gene match: 5. CDR3 sequence: CASSLIRQGASGANVLTF. Here the CDR3 DNA reads TGTGCCAGCAGCTTAATTCGACAGGGGGCGTCTGGGGCCAACGTCCTGACTTTC.

This clonotype turned up a few times. The chain links TRBV27 to TRBJ2-7, with 9 bases lining up with TRBD1. Trimming cost V 3 bases and J 2 bases; bases outside gene matches: 5. Looked up from germline, CDR1 is MNHEY and CDR2 is SMNVEV (reference sequence). The CDR3 covers 15 residues. The DNA for the CDR3 is TGTGCCAGCAGTTTCAAGGGACAGGGACCCTACGAGCAGTACTTC. It encodes CASSFKGQGPYEQYF.

This clonotype was detected only once. The J gene is TRBJ2-5, the V gene TRBV5-4; 9 bases are a match to TRBD1. The CDR3 is 16 residues long. Germline CDR1 SGHNT, CDR2 YYREEE (reference sequence). Germline trimming cut 0 bases from V and 11 bases from J; bases unmatched to any gene: 14. CDR3 amino acids: CASSLDFLQGAKEQYF. For the CDR3, the DNA is TGTGCCAGCAGCTTGGATTTTCTACAGGGGGCGAAAGAGCAGTACTTC.